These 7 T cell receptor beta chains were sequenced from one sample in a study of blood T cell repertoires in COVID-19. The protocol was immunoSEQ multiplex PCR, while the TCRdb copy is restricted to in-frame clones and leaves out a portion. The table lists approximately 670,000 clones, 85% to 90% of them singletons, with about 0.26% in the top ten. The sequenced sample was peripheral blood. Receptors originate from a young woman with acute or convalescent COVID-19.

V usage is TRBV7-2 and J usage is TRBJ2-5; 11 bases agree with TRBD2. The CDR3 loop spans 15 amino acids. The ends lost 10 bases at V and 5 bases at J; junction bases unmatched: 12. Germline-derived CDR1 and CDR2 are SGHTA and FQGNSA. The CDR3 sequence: CATSLSGGALETQYF. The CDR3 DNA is TGTGCCACCTCCCTTAGCGGGGGGGCCCTTGAGACCCAGTACTTC.

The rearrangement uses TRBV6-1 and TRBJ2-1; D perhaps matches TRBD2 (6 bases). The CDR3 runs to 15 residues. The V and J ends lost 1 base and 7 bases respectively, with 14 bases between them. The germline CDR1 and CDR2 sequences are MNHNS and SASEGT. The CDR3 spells CASSEVEGLGNEQFF. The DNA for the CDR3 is TGTGCCAGCAGTGAAGTGGAGGGGCTGGGGAATGAGCAGTTCTTC.

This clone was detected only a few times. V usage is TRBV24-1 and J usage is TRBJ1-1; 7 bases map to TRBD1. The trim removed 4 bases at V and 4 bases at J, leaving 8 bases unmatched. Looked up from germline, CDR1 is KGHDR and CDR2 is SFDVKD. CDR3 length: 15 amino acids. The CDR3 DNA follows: TGTGCCACCAGTGACTCAACCTCAGGGGGCACTGAAGCTTTCTTT. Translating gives CATSDSTSGGTEAFF.

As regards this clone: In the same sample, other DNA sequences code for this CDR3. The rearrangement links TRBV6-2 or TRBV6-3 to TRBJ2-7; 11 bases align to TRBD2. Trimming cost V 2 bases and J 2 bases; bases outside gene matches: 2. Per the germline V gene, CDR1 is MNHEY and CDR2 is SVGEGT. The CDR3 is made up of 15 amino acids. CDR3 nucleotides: TGTGCCAGCAGTTACGGGGGACTAGCGGCCTACGAGCAGTACTTC. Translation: CASSYGGLAAYEQYF.

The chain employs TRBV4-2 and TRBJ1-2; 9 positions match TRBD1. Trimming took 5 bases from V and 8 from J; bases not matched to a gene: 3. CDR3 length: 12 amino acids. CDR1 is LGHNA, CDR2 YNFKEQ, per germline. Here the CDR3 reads CASSAQGAGYTF. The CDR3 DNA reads TGTGCCAGCAGCGCACAGGGGGCAGGCTACACCTTC.

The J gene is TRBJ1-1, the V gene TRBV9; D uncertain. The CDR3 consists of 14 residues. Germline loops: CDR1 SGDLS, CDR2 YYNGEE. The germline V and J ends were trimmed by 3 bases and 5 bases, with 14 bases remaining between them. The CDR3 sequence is CASSGVGGRTEAFF. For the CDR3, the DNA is TGTGCCAGCAGCGGGGTAGGAGGGCGGACTGAAGCTTTCTTT.

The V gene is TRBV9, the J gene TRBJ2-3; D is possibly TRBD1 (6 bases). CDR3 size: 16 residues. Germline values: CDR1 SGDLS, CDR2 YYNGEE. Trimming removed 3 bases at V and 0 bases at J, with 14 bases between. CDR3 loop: CASSALEGVSTDTQYF. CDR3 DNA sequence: TGTGCCAGCAGCGCCCTCGAGGGGGTAAGCACAGATACGCAGTATTTT.